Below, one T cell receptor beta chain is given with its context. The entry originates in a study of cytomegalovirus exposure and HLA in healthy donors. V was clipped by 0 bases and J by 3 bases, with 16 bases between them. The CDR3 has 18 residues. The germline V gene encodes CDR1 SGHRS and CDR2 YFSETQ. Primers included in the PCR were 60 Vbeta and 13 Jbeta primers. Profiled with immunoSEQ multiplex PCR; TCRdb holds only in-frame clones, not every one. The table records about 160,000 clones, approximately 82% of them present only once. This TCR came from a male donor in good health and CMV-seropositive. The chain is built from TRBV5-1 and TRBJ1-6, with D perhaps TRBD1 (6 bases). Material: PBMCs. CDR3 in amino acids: CASSLGQDSNFYNSPLHF. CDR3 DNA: TGCGCCAGCAGCTTGGGTCAGGACAGTAATTTCTATAATTCACCCCTCCACTTT.